Presented here are 4 T cell receptor beta chains from one specimen sequenced in a study of regulatory T cells in long-lasting Graves disease. iRepertoire HTBI primers and Arm-PCR of CDR3 regions built TCR beta libraries. TCRdb reprocessed the multiplex PCR reads with MiXCR, giving one entry per CDR3 protein. The sample consists of fewer than 400,000 distinct CDR3 sequences, less than 25% of them appearing once. Sample time point: persistent/refractory GD, antithyroid drugs over 5 years with positive TRAb. Generation of the TCR library employed RNA extracted from PBMCs. The sequences come from peripheral blood mononuclear cells (PBMCs), collected when the disease was refractory, from a patient treated with antithyroid drugs. Source of these receptors: a female donor with Graves disease.

V gene TRBV19 combines with J gene TRBJ1-5, with D perhaps TRBD1 (5 bases). The germline V gene has CDR1 LNHDA and CDR2 SQIVND (reference sequence). Between the trimmed V and J ends, which lost 2 bases and 7 bases, there was a span of 9 bases. CDR3 length: 13 residues. CDR3 region: CASSISRGQPQHF. Written as DNA, the CDR3 is TGTGCCAGTAGTATATCGCGGGGCCAGCCCCAGCATTTT.

J is TRBJ2-7 and V is TRBV6-2 or TRBV6-3; 7 bases line up with TRBD1. CDR3 length equals 15 residues. Germline V lookup: CDR1 MNHEY, CDR2 SVGEGT. After removal of 2 bases from V and 3 bases from J, the junction contained 7 bases not matched to a gene. In DNA form, the CDR3 reads TGTGCCAGCAGTTACCCACAGGGGCCAAGCTACGAGCAGTACTTC. Its translation: CASSYPQGPSYEQYF.

Comments on this clonotype: This could be a read error, since a much larger clone is one nucleotide away. The rearrangement joins TRBV6-5 to TRBJ1-6; D unresolved. Germline-derived CDR1 and CDR2 are MNHEY and SVGAGI. The V and J ends lost 4 bases and 10 bases respectively, with 20 bases between them. The CDR3 has 16 amino acids. The CDR3 loop is CASSCSTSGASSPLHF. CDR3 sequence (DNA): TGTGCCAGCAGTTGCTCGACCTCGGGCGCGAGCTCACCCCTCCACTTT.

A word on this clonotype: A clone one base away is much larger, so this may be a read error. The chain links TRBV7-2 to TRBJ2-7, with D perhaps matching TRBD2 (6 bases). The CDR3 totals 14 residues. Germline assignment: CDR1 SGHTA and CDR2 FQGNSA. The DNA for the CDR3 is TGTGCCAGCAACTTAGTAAGGCGGGAAAACGAGCAGTACTTC. It encodes CASNLVRRENEQYF.